Each of the 29 T cell receptor beta chains below was sequenced from the same sample in a study of persistence of HIV-infected CD4 T cells. What these receptors recognize is not known. An overlapping HIV-1 Gag peptide pool stimulated these cells at about 1 ug/peptide/mL. CD40L-negative CD69-negative CD45RO-high memory CD4+ T cells were sorted as populations depleted of antigen-responding cells. The immunoSEQ assay was version 4, run in survey mode. Using immunoSEQ multiplex PCR, the repertoire was profiled, and TCRdb retains in-frame clones only, with some absent. Of 30,000 to 40,000 clones listed, approximately 85% are singletons. The sample consisted of CD4+ T cells sorted from PBMCs after approximately 20-hour stimulation, taken from a patient who received antiretroviral therapy. The source is an adult woman with HIV who was CMV-seropositive.

V is TRBV19 and J is TRBJ1-2; D is possibly TRBD1 (5 bases). This CDR3 comprises 15 residues. Germline CDR1 reads LNHDA; CDR2 reads SQIVND (reference sequence). V was pared by 6 bases and J by 4 bases, with 18 bases between. The CDR3: CASSFGQLMTYGYTF. CDR3 bases: TGTGCCAGTAGCTTCGGACAATTGATGACCTATGGCTACACCTTC.

V is TRBV2 and J is TRBJ1-3; D might be TRBD1 (5 bases). The CDR3 is 15 residues long. The V end was cut by 1 base, the J end by 0 bases, with 7 bases between. Germline V gene sequence: CDR1 SNHLY, CDR2 FYNNEI. In nucleotides, the CDR3 is TGTGCCAGCAGTGAAGGGGGGAACTCTGGAAACACCATATATTTT. Its translation is CASSEGGNSGNTIYF.

This clone was recorded only once. CDR3 region: CASSYSPGMNTEAFF. CDR3 coding DNA: TGTGCCAGCAGTTACTCGCCAGGGATGAACACTGAAGCTTTCTTT. The chain links TRBV6-5 to TRBJ1-1, with a tentative D call TRBD1 (5 bases). CDR1 MNHEY and CDR2 SVGAGI come from the germline V gene. The CDR3 sequence is 15 residues long. Trimming took off 0 bases at V and 0 bases at J, with 8 bases between the two ends.

This clone was observed a single time. The chain couples TRBV2 to TRBJ2-3; 7 bases agree with TRBD2. CDR3 size: 15 residues. CDR1 is SNHLY and CDR2 is FYNNEI in the germline V gene. The J segment lost 0 bases and the V segment lost 5 bases, leaving 5 bases of the junction unmatched. The CDR3 sequence: CASSFGGTSTDTQYF. The CDR3, as DNA: TGTGCCAGCAGTTTCGGGGGGACTAGCACAGATACGCAGTATTTT.

The V and J genes are TRBV5-1 and TRBJ2-2; 8 positions agree with TRBD1. V gave up 3 bases and J gave up 9 bases; unmatched junction bases: 7. This CDR3 comprises 14 residues. CDR1 and CDR2 (germline): SGHRS, YFSETQ. The DNA for the CDR3 is TGCGCCAGCAGCTCTGGACAGGGTGACAGGGAGCTGTTTTTT. Translated: CASSSGQGDRELFF.

The V call is TRBV20-1, the J call TRBJ2-5; D is perhaps TRBD1 (5 bases). Trimming shortened V by 3 bases and J by 2 bases, and 13 bases separated the two germline ends. Germline lookup yields CDR1 DFQATT and CDR2 SNEGSKA (reference sequence). The CDR3 has 14 amino acids. CDR3 coding DNA: TGCAGTGCTAGTATCGGGCAGGGACAAGAGACCCAGTACTTC. This codes for CSASIGQGQETQYF.

This chain joins TRBV19 and TRBJ2-5; no clear D. The CDR3 is made up of 13 amino acids. The V gene's germline CDR1 is LNHDA and CDR2 SQIVND (reference sequence). Trimming shortened V by 0 bases and J by 7 bases, and 9 bases separated the two germline ends. CDR3 bases: TGTGCCAGTAGTATAGATACCACGGGGACCCAGTACTTC. It yields the protein CASSIDTTGTQYF.

The rearrangement uses TRBV7-6 and TRBJ2-7; D gene unclear. This CDR3 region has 12 residues. Germline-derived CDR1 and CDR2 are SGHVS and FNYEAQ. V dropped 5 bases and J dropped 6 bases, with 11 bases sitting between them. CDR3 loop: CASSHLSSEQYF. In DNA form, the CDR3 reads TGTGCCAGCAGCCATCTATCTTCCGAGCAGTACTTC.

The rearrangement joins TRBV4-1 to TRBJ2-3; a possible D gene is TRBD1 (5 bases). CDR1 is MGHRA, CDR2 YSYEKL, per germline. The CDR3 runs 19 residues. The V end lost 0 bases, the J end lost 0 bases, and 19 bases lay between the germline ends. CDR3 loop: CASSQEGQGNGWSTDTQYF. CDR3 DNA sequence: TGCGCCAGCAGCCAAGAGGGGCAGGGAAACGGTTGGAGCACAGATACGCAGTATTTT.

J is TRBJ1-5 and V is TRBV2, with 7 bases aligning to TRBD1. After removal of 3 bases from V and 6 bases from J, the junction contained 5 bases not matched to a gene. Germline V CDR1 and CDR2: SNHLY, FYNNEI. The CDR3 totals 14 residues. DNA of the CDR3: TGTGCCAGCAGTGAGTCAGGGGGGTTTCAGCCCCAGCATTTT. It is translated as CASSESGGFQPQHF.

Note on this clone: In the same sample, other DNA sequences code for this CDR3. The rearrangement uses TRBV30 and TRBJ1-4; TRBD1 matches 7 bases. CDR1 and CDR2 from the germline V gene are GTSNPN and SVGIG (reference sequence). V lost 0 bases and J lost 5; bases outside the gene matches: 6. The CDR3 length is 15 residues. The CDR3 DNA is TGTGCCTGGAGTGTAGGCCAGGGGGGGAATGAAAAACTGTTTTTT. Protein: CAWSVGQGGNEKLFF.

This clone came up a few times. The chain uses TRBV7-2 and TRBJ1-3, with D possibly being TRBD1 (6 bases). The germline CDR1 and CDR2 sequences are SGHTA and FQGNSA. V lost 5 bases, J lost 3 bases, and 20 bases lay in between. The CDR3 loop spans 17 amino acids. Written as DNA, the CDR3 is TGTGCCAGCAGCCTAGGTAGATTACAGGGAGGTGGAAACACCATATATTTT. Its protein is CASSLGRLQGGGNTIYF. The variable domain in full, completed from reference TRBV7-2 and TRBJ1-3, reads GAGVSQSPSNKVTEKGKDVELRCDPISGHTALYWYRQSLGQGLEFLIYFQGNSAPDKSGLPSDRFSAERTGGSVSTLTIQRTQQEDSAVYLCASSLGRLQGGGNTIYFGEGSWLTVV.

The rearrangement joins TRBV6-5 to TRBJ1-2; 10 bases match TRBD1. CDR3 length: 13 residues. Germline CDR1 is MNHEY and CDR2 is SVGAGI. V lost 5 bases to trimming and J lost 6 bases; unmatched junction nucleotides: 3. This CDR3 is CASSPGQGHGYTF. For the CDR3, the DNA is TGTGCCAGCAGTCCGGGACAGGGGCATGGCTACACCTTC.

The V gene is TRBV29-1, the J gene TRBJ2-2, with D uncertain. CDR1 and CDR2 from the germline V gene are SQVTM and ANQGSEA. The CDR3 runs 12 residues. The V end was cut by 4 bases, the J end by 4 bases, with 7 bases between. CDR3 protein: CSVGHFTGELFF. The CDR3 coding sequence is TGCAGCGTTGGACATTTCACCGGGGAGCTGTTTTTT.

The chain is built from TRBV27 and TRBJ2-1; the D gene is possibly TRBD2 (5 bases). V lost 5 bases, J lost 9 bases, and 20 bases lay in between. CDR1 MNHEY and CDR2 SMNVEV come from the germline V gene (reference sequence). The CDR3 sequence is 15 residues long. As DNA, the CDR3 is TGTGCCAGCAGTCCTCTGAGGGAATCGACACTTGAGCAGTTCTTC. Residues: CASSPLRESTLEQFF.

The V call is TRBV19, the J call TRBJ1-5; D unclear. Trimming pared 0 bases from V and 9 bases from J, leaving 9 bases between. CDR3 size: 13 residues. Germline V gene lookup returns CDR1 LNHDA and CDR2 SQIVND (reference sequence). CDR3 in amino acids: CASSIDIDRPQHF. DNA for the CDR3: TGTGCCAGTAGTATAGATATTGATCGGCCCCAGCATTTT.

The rearrangement links TRBV5-1 to TRBJ1-2, with 9 bases identical to TRBD1. J gave up 7 bases and V 2 bases, and 0 bases lay outside the gene matches. The CDR3 runs to 12 residues. Germline V CDR1 and CDR2: SGHRS, YFSETQ. CDR3 coding DNA: TGCGCCAGCAGCTTACAGGGGGCTGGCTACACCTTC. This codes for CASSLQGAGYTF.

CDR3 bases: TGTGCCAGCTCACTCAGGTCGGTAGGCACGTATAGCAATCAGCCCCAGCATTTT. Translating gives CASSLRSVGTYSNQPQHF. The chain has TRBV18 and TRBJ1-5; D not certain. The V end was cut by 4 bases, the J end by 0 bases, with 19 bases between. The CDR3 spans 18 residues. Germline CDR1 KGHSH, CDR2 LQKENI.

The genes are TRBV3-1 (or the pseudogene TRBV3-2) and TRBJ2-1; D uncertain. This CDR3 comprises 16 residues. V lost 0 bases and J 2 bases, leaving 11 bases between the germline ends. CDR1 and CDR2 (germline): LGHDT, YNNKEL (reference sequence). CDR3 nucleotide sequence: TGTGCCAGCAGCCAAGATAGCCAACCAACCTACAATGAGCAGTTCTTC. Residues: CASSQDSQPTYNEQFF.

Written as DNA, the CDR3 is TGTGCCAGCGGGGCAGCGAGCTACGAGCAGTACTTC. Residues: CASGAASYEQYF. The chain employs TRBV27 and TRBJ2-7, with a possible D match to TRBD1 (5 bases). This CDR3 comprises 12 residues. Trimming stripped 8 bases from V and 3 bases from J, with 11 bases between. Germline-derived CDR1 and CDR2 are MNHEY and SMNVEV (reference sequence).

The chain couples TRBV25-1 to TRBJ1-1; perhaps TRBD1 as D (6 bases). CDR1 and CDR2 (germline): MGHDK, SYGVNS. Trimming removed 5 bases from V and 1 base from J, with 11 bases in between. The CDR3 sequence is 14 residues long. Here the CDR3 DNA reads TGTGCCAGCAGTCCCGGGACACAGAACACTGAAGCTTTCTTT. Protein: CASSPGTQNTEAFF.

The chain carries TRBV14 and TRBJ2-5; 8 bases fit TRBD1. Germline V lookup: CDR1 SGHDN, CDR2 FVKESK. The trim removed 4 bases at V and 5 bases at J, leaving 6 bases unmatched. This CDR3 region has 14 residues. CDR3 bases: TGTGCCAGCAGCCCCCGACAGGGGAGGGAGACCCAGTACTTC. As protein: CASSPRQGRETQYF.

The chain employs TRBV28 and TRBJ1-2, with D perhaps matching TRBD1 (5 bases). Trimming cost V 2 bases and J 8 bases, with 15 bases left between them. Germline loops: CDR1 MDHEN, CDR2 SYDVKM. The CDR3 spans 14 residues. The CDR3 region has the DNA TGTGCCAGCAGTTTACAACCCCCCAGGGACGGCTACACCTTC. It is translated as CASSLQPPRDGYTF.

This clone was observed a few times. The V gene is TRBV5-6, the J gene TRBJ2-7, with D perhaps matching TRBD1 or TRBD2 (6 bases each). Germline-derived CDR1 and CDR2 are SGHDT and YYEEEE. The CDR3 sequence is 15 residues long. With 4 bases removed from V and 6 bases from J, the gap between germline ends came to 20 bases. The CDR3 sequence is CASSRRGLASVEQYF. The CDR3 DNA reads TGTGCCAGCAGCCGACGGGGGCTAGCATCTGTCGAGCAGTACTTC.

The V call is TRBV3-1 (or the pseudogene TRBV3-2), the J call TRBJ2-2; D could derive from TRBD1 or TRBD2 (5 bases each). V dropped 0 bases and J dropped 4 bases, with 9 bases sitting between them. This CDR3 is 15 amino acids long. Germline V lookup: CDR1 LGHDT, CDR2 YNNKEL (reference sequence). The CDR3 region is CASSQDWGTTGELFF. The CDR3 nucleotides read TGTGCCAGCAGCCAAGATTGGGGGACCACCGGGGAGCTGTTTTTT.

CDR3 DNA sequence: TGCGCCAGCAGCTTGGGTCTATTTCTAGCGGGAGCTGCGACAGATACGCAGTATTTT. Encoded protein: CASSLGLFLAGAATDTQYF. The chain couples TRBV5-1 to TRBJ2-3, with 10 bases lining up with TRBD2. The CDR3 loop spans 19 amino acids. CDR1 is SGHRS, CDR2 YFSETQ, per germline. Trimming cost V 0 bases and J 3 bases; bases outside gene matches: 13.

This sequence joins TRBV5-5 and TRBJ2-3; TRBD1 is a possible D gene (6 bases). Germline assignment: CDR1 SGHKS and CDR2 YYEKEE (reference sequence). The CDR3 runs to 13 residues. V gave up 3 bases and J gave up 3 bases, with 8 bases separating them. CDR3 protein: CASSWTETDTQYF. For the CDR3, the DNA is TGTGCCAGCAGCTGGACAGAAACAGATACGCAGTATTTT. Full variable domain (missing parts from reference TRBV5-5 and TRBJ2-3): DAGVTQSPTHLIKTRGQQVTLRCSPISGHKSVSWYQQVLGQGPQFIFQYYEKEERGRGNFPDRFSARQFPNYSSELNVNALLLGDSALYLCASSWTETDTQYFGPGTRLTVL.

About this clone itself: One junction end does not reproduce the germline sequence, and a read error may be involved. V gene TRBV2 combines with J gene TRBJ1-2; 7 bases map to TRBD1. The CDR3 runs to 13 residues. Germline V gene sequence: CDR1 SNHLY, CDR2 FYNNEI. The CDR3 spells CASSEDRDYGYTF. CDR3 in DNA: TGTGCCAGCAGCGAAGACAGGGACTATGGCTACACCTTC.

This chain links TRBV11-3 with TRBJ2-5; TRBD2 is a possible D gene (7 bases). Between the trimmed V and J ends, which lost 4 bases and 2 bases, there was a span of 11 bases. From germline, CDR1 is SGHNT and CDR2 YENEEA. The CDR3 spans 14 residues. CDR3 coding DNA: TGTGCCAGCAGCTCGGGGGGCCTACAAGAGACCCAGTACTTC. Amino acids: CASSSGGLQETQYF.